A single sample gave rise to the 11 T cell receptor beta chains below, sequenced in a study of T cells in Graves' hyperthyroidism and ophthalmopathy. RNA transcripts gave rise to amplified TCR beta CDR3 regions. When the TCR CDR3 underwent first-round RT-PCR, the HTBI primer set was used. TCRdb re-analysed the multiplex PCR reads in MiXCR, keeping a single row per CDR3 protein. Counted here are 370,000 or so distinct CDR3 sequences, more than 20% occurring once; the ten biggest clones make up 73%. Sample: blood. The receptors originated from a man between 50 and 59 years old with Graves' hyperthyroidism.

This clonotype turned up a few times. The chain is built from TRBV5-1 and TRBJ2-1, with TRBD2 matching 8 bases. V lost 0 bases and J lost 7; bases outside the gene matches: 9. The CDR3 covers 16 residues. Germline V lookup: CDR1 SGHRS, CDR2 YFSETQ. This chain's CDR3 is CASSLEPSGRRNEQFF. The CDR3 nucleotides read TGCGCCAGCAGCTTGGAACCCAGCGGGAGAAGGAATGAGCAGTTCTTC.

This clonotype was found many times. V usage is TRBV3-1 and J usage is TRBJ1-5, with D unclear. The V gene lost 0 bases and the J gene lost 6 bases, with 6 bases spanning the gap. The germline V gene has CDR1 LGHDT and CDR2 YNNKEL (reference sequence). This CDR3 has 13 residues. CDR3 DNA: TGTGCCAGCAGCCAAGATCGAGTTCAGCCCCAGCATTTT. Translating it yields CASSQDRVQPQHF. Combining the CDR3 with reference TRBV3-1 and TRBJ1-5 gives the whole variable domain DTAVSQTPKYLVTQMGNDKSIKCEQNLGHDTMYWYKQDSKKFLKIMFSYNNKELIINETVPNRFSPKSPDKAHLNLHINSLELGDSAVYFCASSQDRVQPQHFGDGTRLSIL.

The V gene is TRBV9, the J gene TRBJ2-5, with 7 bases identical to TRBD1. V lost 3 bases to trimming and J lost 2 bases; unmatched junction nucleotides: 4. The CDR3 is 14 residues long. CDR1 is SGDLS and CDR2 is YYNGEE in the germline V gene. The DNA of the CDR3 is TGTGCCAGCAGCGCCCAACAGGGGCAAGAGACCCAGTACTTC. Translation gives CASSAQQGQETQYF. Using reference TRBV9 and TRBJ2-5 for the parts outside the CDR3, the full variable domain is DSGVTQTPKHLITATGQRVTLRCSPRSGDLSVYWYQQSLDQGLQFLIQYYNGEERAKGNILERFSAQQFPDLHSELNLSSLELGDSALYFCASSAQQGQETQYFGPGTRLLVL.

This clonotype was picked up a small number of times. The chain uses TRBV5-1 and TRBJ2-7; possibly TRBD2 for D (5 bases). V was pared by 0 bases and J by 0 bases, with 10 bases between. CDR1 SGHRS and CDR2 YFSETQ come from the germline V gene. The CDR3 has 15 amino acids. CDR3: CASSLAGGFSYEQYF. The DNA of the CDR3 is TGCGCCAGCAGCTTGGCCGGCGGGTTCTCCTACGAGCAGTACTTC.

In the case of this clonotype: A read error may be the cause here, since a much bigger clone is one base away. The CDR3 DNA is TGTGCCAGCAGTTGGTACAATGAGCAGTTCTTC. Protein product: CASSWYNEQFF. The chain couples TRBV2 to TRBJ2-1; D ambiguous. The CDR3 contains 11 residues. Germline V lookup: CDR1 SNHLY, CDR2 FYNNEI. V was trimmed by 5 bases and J by 4 bases, leaving 3 bases between them. Filled out from reference TRBV2 and TRBJ2-1, the complete variable domain reads EPEVTQTPSHQVTQMGQEVILRCVPISNHLYFYWYRQILGQKVEFLVSFYNNEISEKSEIFDDQFSVERPDGSNFTLKIRSTKLEDSAMYFCASSWYNEQFFGPGTRLTVL.

This clonotype was counted only a few times. This rearrangement joins TRBV12-5 to TRBJ2-5; D call uncertain. The V gene's germline CDR1 is LGHNT and CDR2 FRNRAP. There are 12 residues in the CDR3. V was clipped by 6 bases and J by 5 bases, with 10 bases between them. The CDR3 nucleotides are TGTGCTAGTGGACCAACCTGGGAGACCCAGTACTTC. It specifies CASGPTWETQYF.

V usage is TRBV5-6 and J usage is TRBJ2-3, with TRBD2 matching over 13 bases. Germline V gives CDR1 SGHDT, CDR2 YYEEEE. Trimming took 4 bases from V and 4 from J; bases not matched to a gene: 6. This CDR3 has 16 residues. CDR3 coding DNA: TGTGCCAGCAGCCCTTGGACTAGCGGGAGCTCAGATACGCAGTATTTT. Protein sequence: CASSPWTSGSSDTQYF.

The gene calls are TRBV29-1 and TRBJ2-5; no definite D call. The CDR3 consists of 14 residues. V lost 0 bases to trimming and J lost 1 base, with 9 bases between them. CDR1 and CDR2 (germline): SQVTM, ANQGSEA. For the CDR3, the DNA is TGCAGCGTTGAAGATTTTAGCAGCCAAGAGACCCAGTACTTC. It encodes CSVEDFSSQETQYF.

This clonotype was recorded many times. The chain links TRBV27 to TRBJ2-7; D ambiguous. V was trimmed by 2 bases and J by 2 bases, leaving 13 bases between them. Germline CDR1 and CDR2: MNHEY and SMNVEV (reference sequence). The CDR3 covers 15 residues. CDR3 residues: CASSLDRVPPYEQYF. DNA for the CDR3: TGTGCCAGCAGTTTAGACCGGGTCCCTCCCTACGAGCAGTACTTC.

The V call is TRBV20-1, the J call TRBJ1-5, with D possibly being TRBD1 (6 bases). CDR3 length: 13 residues. V dropped 2 bases and J dropped 3 bases, with 8 bases sitting between them. CDR1 is DFQATT and CDR2 is SNEGSKA in the germline V gene (reference sequence). CDR3 protein: CSARRDTNQPQHF. CDR3 DNA: TGCAGTGCTAGACGGGACACCAATCAGCCCCAGCATTTT.

V is TRBV7-2 and J is TRBJ2-7; D is possibly TRBD2 (5 bases). CDR1 is SGHTA and CDR2 is FQGNSA in the germline V gene. The ends were cut back, 5 bases at V and 2 bases at J, with 16 bases in the middle. This CDR3 is built from 15 residues. The CDR3 protein is CASSQDRASTYEQYF. The CDR3 DNA reads TGTGCCAGCAGCCAAGATCGGGCTAGCACCTACGAGCAGTACTTC.